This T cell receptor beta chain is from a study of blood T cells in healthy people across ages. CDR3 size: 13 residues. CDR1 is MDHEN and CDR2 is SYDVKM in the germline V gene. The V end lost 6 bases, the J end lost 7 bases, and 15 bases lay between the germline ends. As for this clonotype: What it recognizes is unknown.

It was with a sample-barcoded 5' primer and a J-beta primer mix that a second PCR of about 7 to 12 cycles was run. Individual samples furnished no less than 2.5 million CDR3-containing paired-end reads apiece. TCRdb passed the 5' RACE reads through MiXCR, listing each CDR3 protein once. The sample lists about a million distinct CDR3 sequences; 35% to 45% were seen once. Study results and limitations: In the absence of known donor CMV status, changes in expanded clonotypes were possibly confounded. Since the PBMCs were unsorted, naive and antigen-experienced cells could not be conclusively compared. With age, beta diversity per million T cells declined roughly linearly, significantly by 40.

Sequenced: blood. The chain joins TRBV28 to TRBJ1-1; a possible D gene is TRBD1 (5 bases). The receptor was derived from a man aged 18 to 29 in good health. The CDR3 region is CASRVQGAFEAFF. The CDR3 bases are TGTGCCAGCAGAGTCCAGGGAGCCTTTGAAGCTTTCTTT. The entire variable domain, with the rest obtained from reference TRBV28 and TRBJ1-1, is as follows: DVKVTQSSRYLVKRTGEKVFLECVQDMDHENMFWYRQDPGLGLRLIYFSYDVKMKEKGDIPEGYSVSREKKERFSLILESASTNQTSMYLCASRVQGAFEAFFGQGTRLTVV.